One sample yielded the 9 T cell receptor beta chains listed below, sequenced in a study of cytomegalovirus exposure and HLA in healthy donors (dated by TCRdb to about 2017). The method behind the library was the immunoSEQ multiplex PCR assay. For the multiplex PCR, a mixture combining 60 forward primers for TCR Vbeta segments and 13 reverse primers for TCR Jbeta segments was used. This immuneACCESS table, as held by TCRdb, lists in-frame sequences with V and J called but not all clones. Of the missing ones, under half trace to an unresolved V gene in checked studies; the others have no known cause. Counted in this sample were about 190,000 clones; over 80% of them appeared once. Of the sample, 1.3% falls within the top ten clones. Sequencing was performed on PBMCs. The receptors stem from a young man in good health and CMV-seronegative.

The CDR3, as DNA: TGTGCCAGCGGAGTTAGGAGCGGGAGGGCCTACGAGCAGTACTTC. Residues: CASGVRSGRAYEQYF. The chain recombines TRBV28 with TRBJ2-7, with 10 positions matching TRBD2. The CDR3 runs 15 residues. The junction had 9 bases not matched to a gene; V was cut back by 8 bases and J by 2 bases. Germline CDR1 reads MDHEN; CDR2 reads SYDVKM.

The V and J genes are TRBV13 and TRBJ2-5; TRBD2 matches at 15 bases. The end of the DNA fits TRBJ2-7 better, so the J call may be wrong. CDR3 length: 17 residues. Germline CDR1 reads PRHDT; CDR2 reads FYEKMQ (reference sequence). CDR3 nucleotides: TGTGCCAGCAGCCTTTGGACTAGCGGGAGGGCCTCCTACGAGCAGTACTTC. Translating it yields CASSLWTSGRASYEQYF.

This clone showed up just once. The rearrangement links TRBV28 to TRBJ2-3; 11 bases agree with TRBD1. This CDR3 comprises 14 residues. Unmatched junction bases numbered 4, after V lost 5 bases and J lost 6 bases. CDR1 is MDHEN and CDR2 is SYDVKM in the germline V gene. CDR3: CASSRDRGDDTQYF. In DNA form, the CDR3 reads TGTGCCAGCAGTAGGGACAGGGGGGATGATACGCAGTATTTT.

The rearrangement joins TRBV10-1 to TRBJ2-2, with 7 bases fitting TRBD1. V shed 4 bases, J shed 6 bases, and the junction held 2 bases outside the gene matches. The germline V gene encodes CDR1 WNHNN and CDR2 SYGVQD (reference sequence). CDR3 length: 13 residues. The CDR3 DNA reads as TGCGCCAGCAGTGGTCAGGGGGCCGGGGAGCTGTTTTTT. It codes for CASSGQGAGELFF.

The chain is built from TRBV6-5 and TRBJ1-2, with 7 bases aligning to TRBD1. The V and J ends lost 4 bases and 3 bases, in that order; junction bases with no gene match: 2. Germline values: CDR1 MNHEY, CDR2 SVGAGI. The CDR3 extends over 13 amino acids. In nucleotides, the CDR3 is TGTGCCAGCAGTTCCAGGGGGTACTATGGCTACACCTTC. This encodes CASSSRGYYGYTF.

The chain has TRBV25-1 and TRBJ2-1, with D unclear. V was clipped by 8 bases and J by 8 bases, with 7 bases between them. The CDR3 consists of 10 residues. CDR1 MGHDK and CDR2 SYGVNS come from the germline V gene. This CDR3 is CASGSHEQFF. Here the CDR3 DNA reads TGTGCCAGCGGTAGCCATGAGCAGTTCTTC.

This clone showed up just once. The genes are TRBV9 and TRBJ2-2, with 11 nucleotides matching TRBD2. Germline CDR1 is SGDLS and CDR2 is YYNGEE. V lost 3 bases, J lost 5 bases, and 15 bases stayed unmatched. This CDR3 region has 19 residues. For the CDR3, the DNA is TGTGCCAGCAGCGGTAGCGGGGGGGCCTGGGTCATGGAGACCGGGGAGCTGTTTTTT. Its translation is CASSGSGGAWVMETGELFF.

The rearrangement uses TRBV29-1 and TRBJ1-1; no clear D gene. This CDR3 spans 10 amino acids. The V gene's germline CDR1 is SQVTM and CDR2 ANQGSEA. V lost 8 bases and J lost 3, with 7 bases in between. CDR3 nucleotides: TGCAGCATCAGTTACACTGAAGCTTTCTTT. It encodes CSISYTEAFF.

This sequence joins TRBV5-4 and TRBJ2-1; 8 positions agree with TRBD1. The CDR3 is 12 amino acids. Germline loops: CDR1 SGHNT, CDR2 YYREEE (reference sequence). V was clipped by 4 bases and J by 9 bases; unmatched bases: 3. The CDR3 region has the DNA TGTGCCAGCAGCGGACAGGGTGGTGAGCAGTTCTTC. Translated, it gives CASSGQGGEQFF.